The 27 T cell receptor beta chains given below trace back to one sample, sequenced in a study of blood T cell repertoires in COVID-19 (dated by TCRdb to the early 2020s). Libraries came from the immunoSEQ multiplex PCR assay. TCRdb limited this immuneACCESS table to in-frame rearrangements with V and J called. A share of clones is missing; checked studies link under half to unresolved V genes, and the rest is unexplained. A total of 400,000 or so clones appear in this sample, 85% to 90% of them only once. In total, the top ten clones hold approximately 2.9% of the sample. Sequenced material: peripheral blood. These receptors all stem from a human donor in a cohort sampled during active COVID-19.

The CDR3 sequence: CASSSLGQGAGEQYF. The CDR3 region has the DNA TGTGCCAGCAGCTCGCTGGGACAGGGGGCTGGCGAGCAGTACTTC. This chain links TRBV28 with TRBJ2-7; 12 nucleotides align to TRBD1. V lost 6 bases to trimming and J lost 6 bases; unmatched junction nucleotides: 9. The CDR3 runs to 15 residues. In germline, CDR1 is MDHEN, CDR2 SYDVKM.

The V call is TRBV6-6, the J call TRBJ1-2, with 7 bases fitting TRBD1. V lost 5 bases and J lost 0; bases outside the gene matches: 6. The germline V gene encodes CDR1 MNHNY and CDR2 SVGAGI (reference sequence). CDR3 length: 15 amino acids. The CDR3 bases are TGTGCCAGCAGTAAACGACAGGGAGCTAACTATGGCTACACCTTC. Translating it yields CASSKRQGANYGYTF.

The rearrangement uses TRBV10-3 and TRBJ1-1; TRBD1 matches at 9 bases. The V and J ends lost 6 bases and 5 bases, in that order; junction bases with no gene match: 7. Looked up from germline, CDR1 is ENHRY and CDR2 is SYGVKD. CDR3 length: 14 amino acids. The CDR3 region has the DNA TGTGCCATCAGGGCTGGACAGGGGTCAACTGAAGCTTTCTTT. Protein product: CAIRAGQGSTEAFF.

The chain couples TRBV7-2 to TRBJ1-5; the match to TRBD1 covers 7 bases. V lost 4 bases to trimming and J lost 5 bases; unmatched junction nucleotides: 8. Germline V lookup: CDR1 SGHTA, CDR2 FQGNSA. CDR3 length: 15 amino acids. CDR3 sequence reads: CASSSRLTGDQPQHF. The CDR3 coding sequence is TGTGCCAGCAGCTCACGCTTAACAGGGGATCAGCCCCAGCATTTT.

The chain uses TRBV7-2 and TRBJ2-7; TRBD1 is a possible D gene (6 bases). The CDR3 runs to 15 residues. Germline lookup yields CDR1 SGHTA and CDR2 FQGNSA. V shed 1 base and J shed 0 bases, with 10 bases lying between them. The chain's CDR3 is CASSLVGQSSYEQYF. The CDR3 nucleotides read TGTGCCAGCAGCTTAGTAGGACAGAGCTCCTACGAGCAGTACTTC. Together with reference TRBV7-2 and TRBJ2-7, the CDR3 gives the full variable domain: GAGVSQSPSNKVTEKGKDVELRCDPISGHTALYWYRQSLGQGLEFLIYFQGNSAPDKSGLPSDRFSAERTGGSVSTLTIQRTQQEDSAVYLCASSLVGQSSYEQYFGPGTRLTVT.

CDR3 nucleotide sequence: TGTGCCTGGAGTGCGGGGTCCTCCTACAATGAGCAGTTCTTC. Translated: CAWSAGSSYNEQFF. The chain joins TRBV30 to TRBJ2-1; possibly TRBD2 for D (5 bases). Trimming removed 1 base from V and 0 bases from J, with 7 bases in between. This CDR3 region has 14 residues. Germline CDR1 and CDR2: GTSNPN and SVGIG (reference sequence).

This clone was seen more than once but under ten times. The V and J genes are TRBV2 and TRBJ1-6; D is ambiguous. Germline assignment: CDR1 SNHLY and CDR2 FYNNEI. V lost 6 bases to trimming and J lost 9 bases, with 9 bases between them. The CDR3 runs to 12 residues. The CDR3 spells CASSGEASPLHF. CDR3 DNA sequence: TGTGCCAGCAGCGGGGAGGCTTCACCCCTCCACTTT.

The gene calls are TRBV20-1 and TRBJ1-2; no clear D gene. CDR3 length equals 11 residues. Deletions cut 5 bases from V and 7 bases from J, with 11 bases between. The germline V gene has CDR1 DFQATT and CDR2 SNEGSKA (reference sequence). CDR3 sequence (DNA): TGCAGTGCTCCCCAGCGGGGTGGCTACACCTTC. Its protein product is CSAPQRGGYTF.

The CDR3 is CASSLWTGSNSPLHF. CDR3 DNA: TGTGCCAGCAGCTTATGGACAGGGAGTAATTCACCCCTCCACTTT. V is TRBV7-6 and J is TRBJ1-6; 8 bases align to TRBD1. Trimming took 2 bases from V and 6 from J; bases not matched to a gene: 3. This CDR3 has 15 amino acids. CDR1 SGHVS and CDR2 FNYEAQ come from the germline V gene.

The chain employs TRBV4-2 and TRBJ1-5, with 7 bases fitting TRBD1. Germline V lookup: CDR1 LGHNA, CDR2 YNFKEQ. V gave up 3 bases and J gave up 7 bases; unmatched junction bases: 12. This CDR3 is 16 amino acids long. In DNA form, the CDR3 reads TGTGCCAGCAGCCAGACCTTGACAGGGATCGCCCAGCCCCAGCATTTT. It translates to CASSQTLTGIAQPQHF.

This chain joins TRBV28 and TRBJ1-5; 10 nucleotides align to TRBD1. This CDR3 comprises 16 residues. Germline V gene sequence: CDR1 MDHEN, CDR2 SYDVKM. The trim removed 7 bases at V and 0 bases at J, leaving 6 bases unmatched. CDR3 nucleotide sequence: TGTGCCAGCAACCGGGACAGGGGACTTAGCAATCAGCCCCAGCATTTT. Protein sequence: CASNRDRGLSNQPQHF.

The CDR3 spells CASSSYMNTEAFF. CDR3 nucleotide sequence: TGTGCCAGCAGCTCTTATATGAACACTGAAGCTTTCTTT. The V gene is TRBV7-3, the J gene TRBJ1-1; D gene uncertain. The V gene lost 4 bases and the J gene lost 0 bases, with 6 bases spanning the gap. Germline values: CDR1 SGHTA, CDR2 FQGTGA. CDR3 length: 13 residues.

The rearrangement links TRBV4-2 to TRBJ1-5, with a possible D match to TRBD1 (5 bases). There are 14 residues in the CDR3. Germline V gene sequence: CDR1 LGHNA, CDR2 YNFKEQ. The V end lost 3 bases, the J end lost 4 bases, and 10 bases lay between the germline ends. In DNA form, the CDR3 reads TGTGCCAGCAGCCAGGACGACAGAAATCAGCCCCAGCATTTT. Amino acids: CASSQDDRNQPQHF.

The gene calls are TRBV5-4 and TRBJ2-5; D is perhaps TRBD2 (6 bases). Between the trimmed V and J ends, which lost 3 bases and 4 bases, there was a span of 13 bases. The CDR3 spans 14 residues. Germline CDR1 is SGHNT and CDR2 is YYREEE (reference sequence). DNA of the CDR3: TGTGCCAGCAGCTCCGCACTAGCATTAGAGACCCAGTACTTC. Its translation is CASSSALALETQYF.

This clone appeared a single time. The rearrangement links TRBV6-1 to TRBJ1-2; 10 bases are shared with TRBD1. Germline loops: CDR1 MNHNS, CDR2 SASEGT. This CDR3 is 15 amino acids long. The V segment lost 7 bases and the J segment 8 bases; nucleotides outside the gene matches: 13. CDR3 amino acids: CASTQGTGELKGYTF. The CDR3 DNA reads TGTGCCAGCACCCAAGGGACAGGGGAGCTAAAAGGCTACACCTTC.

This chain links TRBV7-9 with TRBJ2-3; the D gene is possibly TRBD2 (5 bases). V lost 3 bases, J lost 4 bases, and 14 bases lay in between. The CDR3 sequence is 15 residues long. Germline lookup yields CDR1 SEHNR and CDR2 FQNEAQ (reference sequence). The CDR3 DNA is TGTGCCAGCAGCTTCCGGACCTCGAGGGCAGATACGCAGTATTTT. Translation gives CASSFRTSRADTQYF.

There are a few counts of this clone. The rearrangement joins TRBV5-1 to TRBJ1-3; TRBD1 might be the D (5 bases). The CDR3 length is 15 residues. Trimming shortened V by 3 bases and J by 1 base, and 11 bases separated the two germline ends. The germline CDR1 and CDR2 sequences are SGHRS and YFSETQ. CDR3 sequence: CASSYSGGSGNTIYF. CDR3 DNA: TGCGCCAGCAGCTACTCGGGGGGGTCTGGAAACACCATATATTTT.

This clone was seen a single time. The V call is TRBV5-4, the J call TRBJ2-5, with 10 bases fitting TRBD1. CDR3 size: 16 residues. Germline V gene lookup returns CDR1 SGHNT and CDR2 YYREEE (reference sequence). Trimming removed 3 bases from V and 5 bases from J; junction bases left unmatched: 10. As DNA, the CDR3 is TGTGCCAGCAGCTCTCCGGGACAGGGGTGGTTGGAGACCCAGTACTTC. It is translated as CASSSPGQGWLETQYF.

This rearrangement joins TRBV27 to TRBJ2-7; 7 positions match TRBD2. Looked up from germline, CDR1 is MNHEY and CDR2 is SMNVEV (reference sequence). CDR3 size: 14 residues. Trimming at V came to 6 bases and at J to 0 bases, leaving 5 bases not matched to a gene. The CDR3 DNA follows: TGTGCCAGCAGCTCTAGCGGAAGCTCCTACGAGCAGTACTTC. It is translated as CASSSSGSSYEQYF.

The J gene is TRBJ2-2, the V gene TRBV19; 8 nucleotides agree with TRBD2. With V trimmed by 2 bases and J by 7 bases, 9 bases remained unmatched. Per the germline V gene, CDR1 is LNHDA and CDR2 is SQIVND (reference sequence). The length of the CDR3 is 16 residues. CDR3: CASSIQAGAVLGELFF. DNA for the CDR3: TGTGCCAGTAGTATACAAGCGGGGGCCGTCCTCGGGGAGCTGTTTTTT.

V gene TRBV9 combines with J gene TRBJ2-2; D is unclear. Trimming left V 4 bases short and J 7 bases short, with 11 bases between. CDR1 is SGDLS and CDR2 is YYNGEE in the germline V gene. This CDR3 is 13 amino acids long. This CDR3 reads CASSSPFSGELFF. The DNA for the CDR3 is TGTGCCAGCAGCTCACCATTTAGCGGGGAGCTGTTTTTT.

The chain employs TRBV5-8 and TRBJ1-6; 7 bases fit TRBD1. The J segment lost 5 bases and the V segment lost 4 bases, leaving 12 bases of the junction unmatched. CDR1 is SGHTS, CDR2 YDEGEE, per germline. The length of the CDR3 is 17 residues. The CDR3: CASSTYRDRGNNSPLHF. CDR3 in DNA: TGTGCCAGCAGCACCTACCGGGACAGAGGAAATAATTCACCCCTCCACTTT.

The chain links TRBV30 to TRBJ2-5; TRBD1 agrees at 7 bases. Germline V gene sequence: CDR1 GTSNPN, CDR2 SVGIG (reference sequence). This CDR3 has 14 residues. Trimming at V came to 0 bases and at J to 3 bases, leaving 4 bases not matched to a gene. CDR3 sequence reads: CAWSVSTGKETQYF. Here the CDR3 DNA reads TGTGCCTGGAGTGTTTCGACAGGGAAAGAGACCCAGTACTTC.

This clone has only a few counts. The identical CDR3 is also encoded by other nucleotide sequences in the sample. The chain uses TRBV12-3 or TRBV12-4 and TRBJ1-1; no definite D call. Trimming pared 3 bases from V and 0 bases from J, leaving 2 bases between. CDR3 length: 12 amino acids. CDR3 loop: CASSFMNTEAFF. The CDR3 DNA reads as TGTGCCAGCAGTTTTATGAACACTGAAGCTTTCTTT.

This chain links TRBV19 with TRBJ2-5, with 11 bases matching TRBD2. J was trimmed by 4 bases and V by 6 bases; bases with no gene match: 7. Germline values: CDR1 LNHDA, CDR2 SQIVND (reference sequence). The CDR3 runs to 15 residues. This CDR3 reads CASRNLAGGRETQYF. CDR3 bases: TGTGCCAGTAGGAATTTAGCGGGGGGGAGAGAGACCCAGTACTTC.

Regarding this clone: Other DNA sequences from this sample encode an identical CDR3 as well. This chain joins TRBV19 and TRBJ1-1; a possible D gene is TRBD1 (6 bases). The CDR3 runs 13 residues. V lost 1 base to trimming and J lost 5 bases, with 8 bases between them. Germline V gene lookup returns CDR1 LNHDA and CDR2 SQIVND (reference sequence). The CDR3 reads CASSIGRGTEAFF. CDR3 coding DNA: TGTGCCAGTAGTATAGGAAGGGGGACTGAAGCTTTCTTT.

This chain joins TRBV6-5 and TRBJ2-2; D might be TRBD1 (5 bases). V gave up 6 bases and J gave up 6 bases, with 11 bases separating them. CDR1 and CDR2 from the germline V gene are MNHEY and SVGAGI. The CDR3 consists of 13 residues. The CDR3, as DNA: TGTGCCAGCAGAGACAGTTCCCCCGGGGAGCTGTTTTTT. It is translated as CASRDSSPGELFF.